This TCR beta chain stems from a study of blood T cell repertoires in COVID-19. The CDR3 loop spans 13 amino acids. The germline V gene encodes CDR1 MDHEN and CDR2 SYDVKM. V shed 7 bases and J 4 bases; nucleotides not matched to a gene: 6. Sequencing was performed with immunoSEQ multiplex PCR; in TCRdb, only in-frame clones are kept and a portion is missing. The repertoire holds around 200,000 clones, about 83% seen once, with about 8.1% in the top ten. This clonotype was sampled from a woman between 50 and 59 years old with acute or convalescent COVID-19. The chain uses TRBV28 and TRBJ2-5, with 7 bases aligning to TRBD1. The sample taken for sequencing was peripheral blood. CDR3 region: CASTDRVPETQYF. Written as DNA, the CDR3 is TGTGCCAGCACCGACAGGGTTCCAGAGACCCAGTACTTC.